The T cell receptor beta chain under discussion was sequenced for a study of T cells after posttransplantation cyclophosphamide. General study points: Recipient CMV seropositivity and CMV reactivation strongly tracked TRB clonality. Donor-recipient repertoire similarity was low at 1-2 months, rising over year one. Blood and skin or GI T cell repertoires showed limited TRB overlap.

A marrow graft followed busulfan-fludarabine conditioning, with cyclophosphamide on days +3 and +4. This CDR3 spans 15 amino acids. CDR1 and CDR2 from the germline V gene are MGHDK and SYGVNS. After removal of 1 base from V and 4 bases from J, the junction contained 6 bases not matched to a gene. Notes on this clone: As yet, its antigen is unknown.

Generated by immunoSEQ multiplex PCR, the TCRdb table keeps only in-frame clones and is missing some. This table has more than 800 clones, roughly 67% appearing once. The TCR was taken from a young adult male patient who received an allogeneic stem cell transplant from a related donor, was CMV-positive, and had no GVHD. Part of the T cell pool may stem from the graft donor. The sample was CD8+ T cells sorted from PBMCs, taken 84 days after allogeneic stem cell transplant with posttransplant cyclophosphamide. The chain carries TRBV25-1 and TRBJ2-5, with TRBD2 identical over 7 bases. CDR3 sequence (DNA): TGTGCCAGCAGTGAATGGACCAGCGGGATAGAGACCCAGTACTTC. It codes for CASSEWTSGIETQYF.